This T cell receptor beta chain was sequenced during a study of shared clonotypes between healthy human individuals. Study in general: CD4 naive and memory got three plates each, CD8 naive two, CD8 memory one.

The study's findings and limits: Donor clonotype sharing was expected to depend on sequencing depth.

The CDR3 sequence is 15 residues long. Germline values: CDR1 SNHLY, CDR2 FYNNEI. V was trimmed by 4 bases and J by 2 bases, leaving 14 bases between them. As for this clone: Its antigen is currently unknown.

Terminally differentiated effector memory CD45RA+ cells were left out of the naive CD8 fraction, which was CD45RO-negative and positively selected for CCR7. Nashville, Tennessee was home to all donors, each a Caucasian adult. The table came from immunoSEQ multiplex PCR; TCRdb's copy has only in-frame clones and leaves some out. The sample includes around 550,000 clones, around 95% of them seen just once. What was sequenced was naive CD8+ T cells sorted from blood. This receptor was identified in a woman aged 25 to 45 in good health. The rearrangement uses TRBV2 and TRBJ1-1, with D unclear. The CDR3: CASSVPTGQNTEAFF. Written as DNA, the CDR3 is TGTGCCAGCAGTGTCCCGACTGGGCAAAACACTGAAGCTTTCTTT.